This TCR beta chain was observed in a study of a mutant IDH1 vaccine in newly diagnosed glioma. Overall study context: Patients were pretreated with radiotherapy, temozolomide, or both, mostly both. Whole-study findings and limits: A vaccine-induced immune response developed in 93.3% of the patients.

TCRdb's table, derived via immunoSEQ multiplex PCR, lists solely in-frame clones and lacks some. This table holds tens of thousands of clones, 90% to 95% found once. V lost 2 bases, J lost 1 base, and 14 bases lay in between. Germline assignment: CDR1 MNHNS and CDR2 SASEGT. This CDR3 comprises 17 residues. Time point here: baseline, week 1 (first vaccination visit). Treatment noted: pre-vaccination baseline after standard-of-care therapy. Remarks on this clone: The antigen remains unidentified.

The origin of this receptor is a man aged 25-45 years with glioma. The chain combines TRBV6-1 with TRBJ1-4, with TRBD1 as a possible D gene (5 bases). Sequencing was performed on PBMCs, taken from a glioma patient treated with radiotherapy, temozolomide or both. This chain's CDR3 is CASSEQGGKGTNEKLFF. As DNA, the CDR3 is TGTGCCAGCAGTGAACAGGGAGGCAAGGGAACTAATGAAAAACTGTTTTTT.